This entry is about one T cell receptor beta chain. What this receptor recognizes is not known. No quality values exist for individual bases; no much larger clone is one base distant. Reading from cysteine to phenylalanine, the CDR3 counts 17 amino acids. The entry retains the CDR3 DNA only, 51 bases that are in frame from base 1. From the germline V gene (reference sequence), CDR1 is DFQATT and CDR2 is SNEGSKA. Germline trimming: 0 bases from V, 2 bases from J; junction bases outside gene matches: 10. These data are taken from a study of blood T cells in healthy people across ages (dated by TCRdb to 2014 to 2015). In the study overall: In model experiments, template switching captured roughly one uniquely barcoded TCR beta cDNA molecule for every two T cells. Age-related changes in TCR beta repertoire diversity were measured in the study by deep sequencing normalized with unique cDNA molecular identifiers. Four age groups were formed from the donors: young (average about 16 years), middle-aged (approximately 42), aged (more than 55) and long-lived (more than 75). To avoid experimental bias, donors of different ages were spread randomly across the sequencing lanes. Using the same blood draw, the study looked at two additional independent replicas of 1 million unique cDNA reads for two donors, one aged 18 to 29 and the other aged 80 or older.

Library preparation employed 5' RACE. Sequencing used an Illumina HiSeq 2500. A second PCR of roughly 7 to 11 cycles was performed with a sample-barcoded 5' primer and a J-beta primer mix. Each TCR beta cDNA molecule received a unique molecular identifier from a template-switch 5' adaptor carrying 12 random nucleotides. Each sample yielded at least 2.5 million CDR3-containing paired-end reads. First-strand cDNA was synthesized from all RNA with the Mint cDNA synthesis kit, primed by a TRBC-specific oligonucleotide. Following uracil-DNA glycosylase treatment, a first 18-cycle PCR with universal primers M1SS and BC2_uni_R was performed on all cDNA. Per the original workflow: Each sample was normalized by randomly selecting 1 million high-quality reads, each carrying a distinct molecular identifier. Reads with shared molecular identifiers were discarded instead of being binned into consensus sequences. MiTCR, run with a Q25 quality threshold and the strictest error-elimination algorithm, handled CDR3 identification, clonotype clustering and error correction. A nonparametric unseen species model using Euler transformation provided a lower-bound estimate of total TCR beta diversity. TCRdb's own reprocessing of the public reads used fastp at Q25 and MiXCR and kept productive beta chains. Rows merge per CDR3 protein into single entries with the most common DNA and genes. TCRdb, rather than the study authors, made the V and J calls. Present in this sample are about 640,000 distinct CDR3 sequences, roughly 58% of which were seen just once. Clones ranked in the top ten supply 35% to 40% of the sample.

What the study reported, not specific to this receptor: Observed TCR beta diversity per million T cells fell roughly linearly with age, and a significant reduction was already apparent by age approximately 40. Compared with the aged group, the long-lived group had more naive CD4+ T cells, fewer expanded clones and increased TCR diversity, a pattern suggesting age selection. There was a strong correlation between observed TCR beta diversity and the percentage of naive T cells measured by flow cytometry. Estimates of total diversity based on one million sequenced T cells were regarded as lower bounds and as underestimates. Conclusive comparison of naive and antigen-experienced compartments was prevented by the profiling of bulk unsorted PBMCs. The CMV infection status of donors was not known, potentially confounding age-related changes in expanded clonotypes.

The donors were roughly 40 Caucasian individuals from Russia, aged roughly 6 to 90 years, who were systemically healthy. Roughly 10 milliliters of peripheral blood were collected from each donor into EDTA-treated Vacutainer tubes. Ficoll-Paque density-gradient centrifugation was used to isolate PBMCs, with at least 6.5 million per sample. Total RNA, at least 5.5 micrograms per sample, was extracted from PBMCs with Trizol reagent. For every donor, an aliquot of PBMCs went through flow cytometry to measure the percentages of naive CD45RAhigh/CD27high T cells. The V gene is TRBV20-1 and the J gene is TRBJ1-2; 9 bases in the junction line up with TRBD1. The source of this sequence is a man aged 60-69 years in good health. The sequenced sample was blood. The nucleotide sequence reads TGCAGTGCTAGAGATCGTACAGGAGGACAGGGGAACTATGGCTACACCTTC. This yields the protein CSARDRTGGQGNYGYTF.